This TCR beta chain was captured in a study of blood T cell repertoires in COVID-19. Overall study context: The origin of the acute and convalescent COVID-19 samples was the United States, Italy and Spain. Sample material is recorded as cDNA or gDNA derived from T cells, B-cell-depleted T cells, or PBMCs.

The data were produced by immunoSEQ multiplex PCR, yet TCRdb's version contains in-frame clones alone and is incomplete. This table holds 330,000 or so clones, roughly 90% found once. The germline gives CDR1 LNHDA, CDR2 SQIVND (reference sequence). The CDR3 is made up of 15 amino acids. The ends were cut back, 6 bases at V and 1 base at J, with 13 bases in the middle. The sequencing input was peripheral blood. The chain combines TRBV19 with TRBJ2-4, with a tentative D call TRBD1 (5 bases). The sequence was obtained from a man aged 30 to 39 with COVID-19, enrolled during active disease. The chain's CDR3 is CASSLPGHAKNIQYF. In nucleotides, the CDR3 is TGTGCCAGTAGCCTACCCGGACATGCCAAAAACATTCAGTACTTC. The full variable domain, completed using reference TRBV19 and TRBJ2-4, is DGGITQSPKYLFRKEGQNVTLSCEQNLNHDAMYWYRQDPGQGLRLIYYSQIVNDFQKGDIAEGYSVSREKKESFPLTVTSAQKNPTAFYLCASSLPGHAKNIQYFGAGTRLSVL.